The 18 T cell receptor beta chains given below trace back to one sample, sequenced in a study of cytomegalovirus exposure and HLA in healthy donors. Vbeta (60) and Jbeta (13) primers were used in the PCR. Data came from immunoSEQ multiplex PCR; TCRdb stores just in-frame clones and leaves some out. The table has 150,000 to 200,000 clones, approximately 81% seen once. Sample: PBMCs. Every receptor here comes from a man aged 25 to 45 in good health and CMV-seronegative.

V usage is TRBV28 and J usage is TRBJ1-1, with D perhaps TRBD1 (5 bases). V dropped 5 bases and J dropped 2 bases, with 12 bases sitting between them. This CDR3 has 14 amino acids. Germline assignment: CDR1 MDHEN and CDR2 SYDVKM. The DNA for the CDR3 is TGTGCCAGCAGTATCCCCCAGGGAAACACTGAAGCTTTCTTT. Amino acids: CASSIPQGNTEAFF.

This rearrangement joins TRBV4-2 to TRBJ2-3; 14 bases agree with TRBD2. The germline V gene has CDR1 LGHNA and CDR2 YNFKEQ. With 3 bases clipped from V and 4 bases from J, the junction kept 3 bases outside the gene matches. The CDR3 extends over 16 amino acids. The CDR3 sequence: CASSQGTSGGPDTQYF. The DNA for the CDR3 is TGTGCCAGCAGCCAGGGGACTAGCGGGGGACCAGATACGCAGTATTTT.

The CDR3 coding sequence is TGTGCCAGCAGCTTAGGGGTATGGGGGGTTAGCTCCTACGAGCAGTACTTC. Encoded protein: CASSLGVWGVSSYEQYF. This rearrangement joins TRBV13 to TRBJ2-7; TRBD2 is a possible D gene (6 bases). From germline, CDR1 is PRHDT and CDR2 FYEKMQ (reference sequence). V shed 0 bases and J shed 0 bases, with 15 bases lying between them. The CDR3 has 17 amino acids. The full variable domain, its missing parts supplied by reference TRBV13 and TRBJ2-7, is AAGVIQSPRHLIKEKRETATLKCYPIPRHDTVYWYQQGPGQDPQFLISFYEKMQSDKGSIPDRFSAQQFSDYHSELNMSSLELGDSALYFCASSLGVWGVSSYEQYFGPGTRLTVT.

V and J are TRBV11-1 and TRBJ2-5, with TRBD1 as a possible D gene (5 bases). CDR1 and CDR2 from the germline V gene are SGHAT and FQDESV (reference sequence). V dropped 1 base and J dropped 3 bases, with 15 bases sitting between them. The CDR3 consists of 16 residues. CDR3 in DNA: TGTGCCAGCAGCTTAGGGGTGGCCCTAGGGGAAGAGACCCAGTACTTC. It is translated as CASSLGVALGEETQYF. The entire variable domain, with the rest obtained from reference TRBV11-1 and TRBJ2-5, is as follows: EAEVAQSPRYKITEKSQAVAFWCDPISGHATLYWYRQILGQGPELLVQFQDESVVDDSQLPKDRFSAERLKGVDSTLKIQPAELGDSAMYLCASSLGVALGEETQYFGPGTRLLVL.

The chain couples TRBV4-1 to TRBJ2-2, with TRBD1 identical over 7 bases. V trimming: 1 base; J trimming: 4 bases; junction bases outside the gene matches: 9. Germline-derived CDR1 and CDR2 are MGHRA and YSYEKL. The CDR3 covers 17 residues. CDR3 protein: CASSQATGTLGTGELFF. The DNA of the CDR3 is TGCGCCAGCAGCCAAGCGACAGGGACGTTGGGCACCGGGGAGCTGTTTTTT.

This clone was observed a few times. The chain is built from TRBV29-1 and TRBJ1-2; weak D call: TRBD1 (5 bases). Germline V lookup: CDR1 SQVTM, CDR2 ANQGSEA. CDR3 length equals 12 residues. V was clipped by 7 bases and J by 8 bases, with 17 bases between them. The CDR3 here is CSARQGFYGYTF. DNA of the CDR3: TGCAGCGCCCGGCAGGGTTTTTACGGCTACACCTTC.

The chain employs TRBV18 and TRBJ1-1, with D perhaps TRBD1 (5 bases). V dropped 6 bases and J dropped 1 base, with 9 bases sitting between them. Germline V CDR1 and CDR2: KGHSH, LQKENI. This CDR3 is 13 amino acids long. The CDR3 here is CASSGQPNTEAFF. For the CDR3, the DNA is TGTGCCAGCTCGGGGCAGCCGAACACTGAAGCTTTCTTT.

The chain couples TRBV19 to TRBJ1-5; TRBD1 is a possible D gene (6 bases). Germline CDR1 reads LNHDA; CDR2 reads SQIVND (reference sequence). Trimming left V 6 bases short and J 4 bases short, with 7 bases between. This CDR3 comprises 12 residues. This CDR3 is CASSRGNQPQHF. CDR3 DNA sequence: TGTGCCAGTAGCAGGGGAAATCAGCCCCAGCATTTT. Full variable domain (rest looked up from reference TRBV19 and TRBJ1-5): DGGITQSPKYLFRKEGQNVTLSCEQNLNHDAMYWYRQDPGQGLRLIYYSQIVNDFQKGDIAEGYSVSREKKESFPLTVTSAQKNPTAFYLCASSRGNQPQHFGDGTRLSIL.

The chain combines TRBV2 with TRBJ1-2; D is ambiguous. This CDR3 region has 15 residues. V gave up 2 bases and J gave up 4 bases, with 14 bases separating them. Germline CDR1 reads SNHLY; CDR2 reads FYNNEI. The CDR3 nucleotides read TGTGCCAGCAGTGAATCGAGGGAAGGGATCTATGGCTACACCTTC. Its protein is CASSESREGIYGYTF.

The V call is TRBV9, the J call TRBJ2-7; tentative D call: TRBD2 (5 bases). V was cut by 1 base and J by 0 bases, with 14 bases left in between. The V gene's germline CDR1 is SGDLS and CDR2 YYNGEE. The CDR3 length is 16 residues. The CDR3 nucleotides read TGTGCCAGCAGCGTATCCCCAGAGGGCAGCTCCTACGAGCAGTACTTC. It translates to CASSVSPEGSSYEQYF.

CDR3 coding DNA: TGTGCCAGCAGCTTGTCTTACAGGGGCCTCTCCTACAATGAGCAGTTCTTC. It specifies CASSLSYRGLSYNEQFF. The rearrangement uses TRBV5-6 and TRBJ2-1; 7 bases align to TRBD1. The germline V gene has CDR1 SGHDT and CDR2 YYEEEE. V lost 1 base to trimming and J lost 0 bases; unmatched junction nucleotides: 7. The CDR3 extends over 17 amino acids.

The rearrangement joins TRBV9 to TRBJ2-3; possibly TRBD1 for D (5 bases). From germline, CDR1 is SGDLS and CDR2 YYNGEE. The CDR3 contains 14 residues. The V end lost 4 bases, the J end lost 2 bases, and 11 bases lay between the germline ends. The CDR3 nucleotides read TGTGCCAGCAGCTCAGGGCTCAACACAGATACGCAGTATTTT. Amino acids: CASSSGLNTDTQYF.

This clone occurred once. The V call is TRBV13, the J call TRBJ2-4; 8 bases fit TRBD2. The CDR3 covers 15 residues. V lost 3 bases, J lost 7 bases, and 8 bases stayed unmatched. CDR1 and CDR2 from the germline V gene are PRHDT and FYEKMQ (reference sequence). CDR3 bases: TGTGCCAGCAGCTTTAGCGGGACTCGGGGTAACATTCAGTACTTC. It specifies CASSFSGTRGNIQYF.

V is TRBV5-1 and J is TRBJ2-2; TRBD1 matches at 8 bases. The CDR3 length is 15 residues. Germline V gene lookup returns CDR1 SGHRS and CDR2 YFSETQ. V shed 4 bases and J 5 bases; nucleotides not matched to a gene: 7. The CDR3 bases are TGCGCCAGCAGCCTCGGACAGGGTGGGACCGGGGAGCTGTTTTTT. This codes for CASSLGQGGTGELFF.

The gene calls are TRBV7-7 and TRBJ2-2; D is perhaps TRBD2 (6 bases). Per germline, CDR1 SSHAT and CDR2 FNYEAQ (reference sequence). The V and J ends lost 0 bases and 7 bases respectively, with 12 bases between them. There are 15 residues in the CDR3. CDR3 DNA sequence: TGTGCCAGCAGCTTAGCCGGGAGTATTGGCGGGGAGCTGTTTTTT. Residues: CASSLAGSIGGELFF.

V usage is TRBV11-2 and J usage is TRBJ2-7; tentative D call: TRBD2 (6 bases). This CDR3 comprises 15 residues. V shed 5 bases and J shed 3 bases, with 17 bases lying between them. Per the germline V gene, CDR1 is SGHAT and CDR2 is FQNNGV. In DNA form, the CDR3 reads TGTGCCAGCAGCCCAACTAGCCCGAGAGGCTACGAGCAGTACTTC. Translated, it gives CASSPTSPRGYEQYF. The full variable domain, its missing parts supplied by reference TRBV11-2 and TRBJ2-7, is EAGVAQSPRYKIIEKRQSVAFWCNPISGHATLYWYQQILGQGPKLLIQFQNNGVVDDSQLPKDRFSAERLKGVDSTLKIQPAKLEDSAVYLCASSPTSPRGYEQYFGPGTRLTVT.

This chain links TRBV15 with TRBJ1-1; D possibly corresponds to TRBD1 (5 bases). Germline lookup yields CDR1 LNHNV and CDR2 YYDKDF (reference sequence). The V gene lost 3 bases and the J gene lost 3 bases, with 17 bases spanning the gap. CDR3 length: 16 amino acids. For the CDR3, the DNA is TGTGCCACCAGCAGCGCCATGGGTCCGGGGGACACTGAAGCTTTCTTT. As protein: CATSSAMGPGDTEAFF.

The CDR3 DNA reads TGTGCCAGTAGTTCCTCGCCGACTAGCGGACAAGAGACCCAGTACTTC. It is translated as CASSSSPTSGQETQYF. V is TRBV19 and J is TRBJ2-5; TRBD2 matches at 9 bases. Germline V gene sequence: CDR1 LNHDA, CDR2 SQIVND (reference sequence). After removal of 5 bases from V and 2 bases from J, the junction contained 9 bases not matched to a gene. The CDR3 is 16 residues long.